A selection of T cell receptor beta chains follows, all from one sample in a study of cytomegalovirus exposure and HLA in healthy donors. Repertoires were generated with immunoSEQ multiplex PCR, while TCRdb's copy carries only in-frame clones and drops some. This table holds about 190,000 clones, about 80% found once. Sequences were obtained from PBMCs. These receptors all stem from a man younger than 35 in good health and CMV-seropositive. Both conserved end residues are part of each CDR3. D genes are given only for firm matches. The listing skips clone size in some rows; elsewhere it reads once, few, many or a size class.

abundance: -; j_gene: TRBJ2-1; v_gene: TRBV25-1; d_gene: TRBD2; CDR3aa: CASSVTGGPGEQFF; CDR3nt: TGTGCCAGCAGTGTAACGGGAGGGCCAGGTGAGCAGTTCTTC
abundance: -; j_gene: TRBJ2-7; v_gene: TRBV28; d_gene: -; CDR3aa: CASSLRLLDYEQYF; CDR3nt: TGTGCCAGCAGTTTAAGGCTGCTAGACTACGAGCAGTACTTC
abundance: -; j_gene: TRBJ1-1; v_gene: TRBV9; d_gene: TRBD1; CDR3aa: CASSGGDRANTEAFF; CDR3nt: TGTGCCAGCAGCGGAGGGGACAGGGCGAACACTGAAGCTTTCTTT
abundance: once; j_gene: TRBJ2-1; v_gene: TRBV5-1; d_gene: -; CDR3aa: CASSLINNEQFF; CDR3nt: TGCGCCAGCAGCTTGATAAACAATGAGCAGTTCTTC
abundance: -; j_gene: TRBJ1-2; v_gene: TRBV18; d_gene: TRBD1; CDR3aa: CASSPRQGDGYTF; CDR3nt: TGTGCCAGCTCACCGCGCCAGGGGGATGGCTACACCTTC
abundance: -; j_gene: TRBJ2-5; v_gene: TRBV5-1; d_gene: TRBD2; CDR3aa: CASSLSGGETQYF; CDR3nt: TGCGCCAGCAGCTTGTCGGGAGGAGAGACCCAGTACTTC
abundance: once; j_gene: TRBJ1-4; v_gene: TRBV19; d_gene: -; CDR3aa: CASSITGEKLFF; CDR3nt: TGTGCCAGTAGTATTACAGGGGAAAAACTGTTTTTT
abundance: -; j_gene: TRBJ1-1; v_gene: TRBV15; d_gene: -; CDR3aa: CATSRGQTPRPFF; CDR3nt: TGTGCCACCAGCAGGGGACAAACCCCGCGACCTTTCTTT
abundance: -; j_gene: TRBJ1-2; v_gene: TRBV4-2; d_gene: -; CDR3aa: CASSQDFGEYYGYTF; CDR3nt: TGTGCCAGCAGCCAAGATTTCGGGGAGTACTATGGCTACACCTTC
abundance: -; j_gene: TRBJ2-5; v_gene: TRBV9; d_gene: TRBD2; CDR3aa: CASSVGMGVGRAGETQYF; CDR3nt: TGTGCCAGCAGCGTAGGAATGGGGGTCGGGAGGGCCGGGGAGACCCAGTACTTC
abundance: once; j_gene: TRBJ2-7; v_gene: TRBV27; d_gene: -; CDR3aa: CASSFRSSYEQYF; CDR3nt: TGTGCCAGCAGTTTCCGTAGCTCCTACGAGCAGTACTTC
abundance: -; j_gene: TRBJ2-5; v_gene: TRBV29-1; d_gene: -; CDR3aa: CSVVGGGETQYF; CDR3nt: TGCAGCGTTGTGGGGGGTGGTGAGACCCAGTACTTC
abundance: once; j_gene: TRBJ2-1; v_gene: TRBV18; d_gene: -; CDR3aa: CASSPTVSISYNEQFF; CDR3nt: TGTGCCAGCTCACCAACAGTCAGCATCTCCTACAATGAGCAGTTCTTC
abundance: -; j_gene: TRBJ1-1; v_gene: TRBV13; d_gene: TRBD1; CDR3aa: CASSLAMTGGPSAFF; CDR3nt: TGTGCCAGCAGCTTAGCCATGACAGGGGGCCCCTCGGCTTTCTTT
abundance: few; j_gene: TRBJ2-1; v_gene: TRBV6-5; d_gene: TRBD1; CDR3aa: CASSYRTGGGYEQFF; CDR3nt: TGTGCCAGCAGCTATAGGACAGGGGGAGGCTATGAGCAGTTCTTC
abundance: -; j_gene: TRBJ2-6; v_gene: TRBV5-5; d_gene: TRBD2; CDR3aa: CASSGGDGANVLTF; CDR3nt: TGTGCCAGCAGCGGGGGGGACGGGGCCAACGTCCTGACTTTC
abundance: -; j_gene: TRBJ2-5; v_gene: TRBV6-5; d_gene: -; CDR3aa: CASSYTTVPQETQYF; CDR3nt: TGTGCCAGCAGTTACACCACAGTCCCACAAGAGACCCAGTACTTC
abundance: -; j_gene: TRBJ2-1; v_gene: TRBV5-8; d_gene: -; CDR3aa: CASSLGLGLDEQFF; CDR3nt: TGTGCCAGCAGCTTGGGACTAGGGTTGGATGAGCAGTTCTTC
abundance: -; j_gene: TRBJ1-2; v_gene: TRBV4-2; d_gene: -; CDR3aa: CASSHDPTGQVAGYTF; CDR3nt: TGTGCCAGCAGCCACGATCCTACAGGTCAGGTGGCTGGCTACACCTTC
abundance: -; j_gene: TRBJ2-7; v_gene: TRBV5-1; d_gene: -; CDR3aa: CASSPEPGSYEQYF; CDR3nt: TGCGCCAGCAGCCCCGAGCCCGGGAGCTACGAGCAGTACTTC
abundance: -; j_gene: TRBJ2-3; v_gene: TRBV7-2; d_gene: TRBD2; CDR3aa: CASSPRLPGLAARTDTQYF; CDR3nt: TGTGCCAGCAGCCCCCGCCTCCCGGGACTAGCGGCCCGCACAGATACGCAGTATTTT
abundance: -; j_gene: TRBJ2-1; v_gene: TRBV9; d_gene: TRBD2; CDR3aa: CASSAGTSGTSYNEQFF; CDR3nt: TGTGCCAGCAGCGCCGGGACTAGCGGGACTAGCTACAATGAGCAGTTCTTC
abundance: -; j_gene: TRBJ2-2; v_gene: TRBV18; d_gene: -; CDR3aa: CASARGTGELFF; CDR3nt: TGTGCCAGCGCCCGGGGCACCGGGGAGCTGTTTTTT
abundance: few; j_gene: TRBJ1-2; v_gene: TRBV25-1; d_gene: -; CDR3aa: CASSESGNLYGYTF; CDR3nt: TGTGCCAGCAGTGAATCAGGCAACCTCTATGGCTACACCTTC
abundance: -; j_gene: TRBJ1-1; v_gene: TRBV9; d_gene: TRBD1; CDR3aa: CASSEGQMNTEAFF; CDR3nt: TGTGCCAGCAGTGAGGGACAGATGAACACTGAAGCTTTCTTT
abundance: -; j_gene: TRBJ2-7; v_gene: TRBV11-2; d_gene: -; CDR3aa: CASSLGGLSASYEQYF; CDR3nt: TGTGCCAGCAGCTTAGGGGGACTTTCAGCCAGCTACGAGCAGTACTTC
abundance: few; j_gene: TRBJ2-7; v_gene: TRBV9; d_gene: -; CDR3aa: CASSLVGGSYEQYF; CDR3nt: TGTGCCAGCAGCCTTGTAGGCGGGTCCTACGAGCAGTACTTC
abundance: -; j_gene: TRBJ2-4; v_gene: TRBV30; d_gene: -; CDR3aa: CAWTPGLAKNIQYF; CDR3nt: TGTGCCTGGACCCCAGGACTAGCCAAAAACATTCAGTACTTC
abundance: -; j_gene: TRBJ2-7; v_gene: TRBV9; d_gene: TRBD2; CDR3aa: CASGASGSSYEQYF; CDR3nt: TGTGCCAGCGGGGCTAGCGGGAGCTCCTACGAGCAGTACTTC
abundance: -; j_gene: TRBJ1-2; v_gene: TRBV15; d_gene: -; CDR3aa: CATTLRRATSYGYTF; CDR3nt: TGTGCCACCACTCTGAGGCGGGCGACCAGTTATGGCTACACCTTC
abundance: -; j_gene: TRBJ2-1; v_gene: TRBV19; d_gene: TRBD2; CDR3aa: CASSPGGAEQFF; CDR3nt: TGTGCCAGTAGTCCCGGGGGGGCCGAGCAGTTCTTC
abundance: -; j_gene: TRBJ2-4; v_gene: TRBV27; d_gene: TRBD1; CDR3aa: CASSPGTGPRAKNIQYF; CDR3nt: TGTGCCAGCAGTCCCGGGACAGGTCCCAGAGCCAAAAACATTCAGTACTTC
abundance: -; j_gene: TRBJ2-7; v_gene: TRBV27; d_gene: TRBD2; CDR3aa: CASSPAGGSYEQYF; CDR3nt: TGTGCCAGCAGTCCCGCGGGGGGCTCCTACGAGCAGTACTTC
abundance: once; j_gene: TRBJ1-3; v_gene: TRBV7-2; d_gene: -; CDR3aa: CASSAVGGNTIYF; CDR3nt: TGTGCCAGCAGCGCGGTCGGGGGAAACACCATATATTTT
abundance: -; j_gene: TRBJ1-5; v_gene: TRBV7-8; d_gene: -; CDR3aa: CASSSRGNSNQPQHF; CDR3nt: TGTGCCAGCAGCTCCCGGGGTAATAGCAATCAGCCCCAGCATTTT
abundance: -; j_gene: TRBJ2-2; v_gene: TRBV5-1; d_gene: TRBD1; CDR3aa: CASSLAGTGRNGELFF; CDR3nt: TGCGCCAGCAGCTTGGCCGGGACAGGAAGAAACGGGGAGCTGTTTTTT
abundance: few; j_gene: TRBJ1-5; v_gene: TRBV27; d_gene: -; CDR3aa: CASREDGMRDQPQHF; CDR3nt: TGTGCCAGCAGAGAGGACGGGATGCGCGATCAGCCCCAGCATTTT
abundance: -; j_gene: TRBJ1-4; v_gene: TRBV29-1; d_gene: TRBD1; CDR3aa: CSGTGAGEKLFF; CDR3nt: TGCAGCGGGACAGGGGCTGGTGAAAAACTGTTTTTT
abundance: once; j_gene: TRBJ2-2; v_gene: TRBV12-5; d_gene: -; CDR3aa: CASGLVQGGNTGELFF; CDR3nt: TGTGCTAGTGGTTTGGTCCAGGGTGGGAACACCGGGGAGCTGTTTTTT